Below are 19 T cell receptor beta chains sequenced from a single sample in a study of blood T cell repertoires in COVID-19. The table came from immunoSEQ multiplex PCR; TCRdb's copy has only in-frame clones and leaves some out. The table records about 61,000 clones, around 90% of them present only once. Sample: peripheral blood. These receptor sequences come from a woman aged 80 or older with active COVID-19.

This chain joins TRBV4-1 and TRBJ2-3; TRBD2 matches 10 bases. After removal of 4 bases from V and 3 bases from J, the junction contained 4 bases not matched to a gene. The CDR3 sequence is 15 residues long. Germline V gene lookup returns CDR1 MGHRA and CDR2 YSYEKL. CDR3 sequence: CASSPSGGRTDTQYF. CDR3 in DNA: TGCGCCAGCAGCCCTAGCGGGGGTAGGACAGATACGCAGTATTTT.

The V and J genes are TRBV18 and TRBJ2-1, with a weak D call TRBD1 (6 bases). The CDR3 is 14 residues long. Deletions cut 4 bases from V and 2 bases from J, with 9 bases between. The V gene's germline CDR1 is KGHSH and CDR2 LQKENI. In DNA form, the CDR3 reads TGTGCCAGCTCACGGGACACACCCTACAATGAGCAGTTCTTC. The encoded protein is CASSRDTPYNEQFF. The full variable domain, rest sourced from reference TRBV18 and TRBJ2-1, is NAGVMQNPRHLVRRRGQEARLRCSPMKGHSHVYWYRQLPEEGLKFMVYLQKENIIDESGMPKERFSAEFPKEGPSILRIQQVVRGDSAAYFCASSRDTPYNEQFFGPGTRLTVL.

The chain links TRBV2 to TRBJ1-6; TRBD1 matches 7 bases. Trimming cost V 0 bases and J 8 bases; bases outside gene matches: 7. Per germline, CDR1 SNHLY and CDR2 FYNNEI. The CDR3 extends over 16 amino acids. The CDR3 bases are TGTGCCAGCAGTGAAGCTAAAGGGGGCTCCGATTCACCCCTCCACTTT. Translated: CASSEAKGGSDSPLHF.

This chain links TRBV10-3 with TRBJ1-5; TRBD1 aligns across 9 bases. J gave up 11 bases and V 0 bases, and 8 bases lay outside the gene matches. This CDR3 spans 15 amino acids. The germline V gene encodes CDR1 ENHRY and CDR2 SYGVKD. CDR3 nucleotide sequence: TGTGCCATCAGTGAGTCGACAGGGGGGGAAAGGGCCCAGCATTTT. Protein sequence: CAISESTGGERAQHF.

This clone was seen only a few times. This chain uses TRBV19 with TRBJ2-7, with 9 bases that match TRBD1. V lost 7 bases to trimming and J lost 0 bases; unmatched junction nucleotides: 16. This CDR3 has 18 amino acids. Germline values: CDR1 LNHDA, CDR2 SQIVND (reference sequence). The CDR3 spells CASNTGQGPPTHSYEQYF. In DNA form, the CDR3 reads TGTGCCAGTAACACGGGACAGGGTCCCCCGACCCACTCCTACGAGCAGTACTTC.

The rearrangement joins TRBV19 to TRBJ2-3; D is undetermined. Trimming removed 5 bases from V and 8 bases from J, with 11 bases in between. Germline CDR1 is LNHDA and CDR2 is SQIVND (reference sequence). The CDR3 runs 12 residues. This CDR3 reads CASSARAGTQYF. The CDR3 bases are TGTGCCAGTAGTGCCAGAGCAGGTACGCAGTATTTT. The entire variable domain, with the rest obtained from reference TRBV19 and TRBJ2-3, is as follows: DGGITQSPKYLFRKEGQNVTLSCEQNLNHDAMYWYRQDPGQGLRLIYYSQIVNDFQKGDIAEGYSVSREKKESFPLTVTSAQKNPTAFYLCASSARAGTQYFGPGTRLTVL.

This chain joins TRBV18 and TRBJ1-1; 9 positions match TRBD1. Losses at the gene ends were 0 bases for V and 4 bases for J; bases not matched to a gene: 3. The CDR3 loop spans 15 amino acids. Germline CDR1 KGHSH, CDR2 LQKENI. CDR3 coding DNA: TGTGCCAGCTCACCACCGGACAGGGGTGGCACTGAAGCTTTCTTT. Amino acid sequence: CASSPPDRGGTEAFF.

This clone was recorded a few times. V usage is TRBV11-2 and J usage is TRBJ1-2; 8 nucleotides match TRBD1. After removal of 3 bases from V and 7 bases from J, the junction contained 7 bases not matched to a gene. CDR1 and CDR2 (germline): SGHAT, FQNNGV. The CDR3 sequence is 14 residues long. DNA of the CDR3: TGTGCCAGCAGCTTTGGGACAGGATCTCTTGGCTACACCTTC. As protein: CASSFGTGSLGYTF.

This clone occurred once. The rearrangement links TRBV18 to TRBJ2-7; 10 positions agree with TRBD2. This CDR3 contains 15 residues. The trim removed 2 bases at V and 5 bases at J, leaving 6 bases unmatched. Germline CDR1 and CDR2: KGHSH and LQKENI. The CDR3 reads CASSPRAGGGNEQYF. The CDR3 region has the DNA TGTGCCAGCTCACCAAGAGCGGGGGGGGGCAACGAGCAGTACTTC.

V and J are TRBV5-4 and TRBJ1-1, with D perhaps matching TRBD1 (5 bases). Per germline, CDR1 SGHNT and CDR2 YYREEE (reference sequence). The CDR3 spans 15 residues. The V gene lost 0 bases and the J gene lost 0 bases, with 9 bases spanning the gap. CDR3 in DNA: TGTGCCAGCAGCTTGGCCTCAGGGATGAACACTGAAGCTTTCTTT. Its translation is CASSLASGMNTEAFF.

This clone was seen once. The V and J genes are TRBV28 and TRBJ1-2; TRBD1 agrees at 8 bases. Trimming removed 4 bases from V and 5 bases from J; junction bases left unmatched: 6. The CDR3 is made up of 14 amino acids. Germline-derived CDR1 and CDR2 are MDHEN and SYDVKM. The CDR3 loop is CASSSKGQAYGYTF. The CDR3 region has the DNA TGTGCCAGCAGTTCCAAGGGACAGGCTTATGGCTACACCTTC.

The chain combines TRBV18 with TRBJ2-1; TRBD2 agrees at 7 bases. This CDR3 spans 15 amino acids. J was trimmed by 2 bases and V by 2 bases; bases with no gene match: 3. From germline, CDR1 is KGHSH and CDR2 LQKENI. The CDR3 reads CASSPNGGTYNEQFF. DNA of the CDR3: TGTGCCAGCTCACCAAACGGGGGGACCTACAATGAGCAGTTCTTC.

The chain joins TRBV7-2 to TRBJ1-5; tentative D call: TRBD1 (6 bases). Germline V lookup: CDR1 SGHTA, CDR2 FQGNSA. This CDR3 region has 18 residues. The V end lost 1 base, the J end lost 4 bases, and 20 bases lay between the germline ends. For the CDR3, the DNA is TGTGCCAGCAGCTTAGTAGGGGGAGCGGGGGTTTGGAATCAGCCCCAGCATTTT. This gives the protein CASSLVGGAGVWNQPQHF.

This rearrangement joins TRBV6-5 to TRBJ1-3; 7 bases fit TRBD1. The junction had 4 bases not matched to a gene; V was cut back by 5 bases and J by 0 bases. The CDR3 has 15 residues. Looked up from germline, CDR1 is MNHEY and CDR2 is SVGAGI. The CDR3 DNA is TGTGCCAGCAGTAGGGGGCTGAGCTCTGGAAACACCATATATTTT. The encoded protein is CASSRGLSSGNTIYF.

This clone showed up just once. The V gene is TRBV18, the J gene TRBJ2-5; D is undetermined. Trimming took off 2 bases at V and 5 bases at J, with 9 bases between the two ends. The germline V gene has CDR1 KGHSH and CDR2 LQKENI. The CDR3 extends over 13 amino acids. The DNA of the CDR3 is TGTGCCAGCTCACCAGACCGAGCGGAGACCCAGTACTTC. Translating gives CASSPDRAETQYF. The full variable domain, in which reference TRBV18 and TRBJ2-5 provide the parts outside the CDR3, is NAGVMQNPRHLVRRRGQEARLRCSPMKGHSHVYWYRQLPEEGLKFMVYLQKENIIDESGMPKERFSAEFPKEGPSILRIQQVVRGDSAAYFCASSPDRAETQYFGPGTRLLVL.

The chain uses TRBV4-2 and TRBJ1-4; tentatively, D is TRBD1 (6 bases). Trimming shortened V by 4 bases and J by 4 bases, and 16 bases separated the two germline ends. The V gene's germline CDR1 is LGHNA and CDR2 YNFKEQ. CDR3 length equals 16 residues. CDR3 DNA: TGTGCCAGCAGCCGCCAACAGGGTACGGATAATGAAAAACTGTTTTTT. Protein: CASSRQQGTDNEKLFF.

CDR3 residues: CASSITGINYGYTF. CDR3 coding DNA: TGTGCCAGTAGTATAACAGGGATTAACTATGGCTACACCTTC. The chain is built from TRBV19 and TRBJ1-2, with D maybe TRBD1 (6 bases). The CDR3 is made up of 14 amino acids. CDR1 and CDR2 from the germline V gene are LNHDA and SQIVND (reference sequence). The V end was cut by 2 bases, the J end by 1 base, with 8 bases between.

The chain carries TRBV7-8 and TRBJ2-5; 14 bases are a match to TRBD2. The ends lost 5 bases at V and 2 bases at J; junction bases unmatched: 7. CDR3 length: 17 amino acids. CDR1 is SGHVS, CDR2 FQNEAQ, per germline. The CDR3 here is CASSRSRTSGGQETQYF. CDR3 nucleotides: TGTGCCAGCAGCCGTAGTCGGACTAGCGGGGGGCAAGAGACCCAGTACTTC.

The CDR3 coding sequence is TGCAGTGCTAGTCGGGGGGGGCTCAATGAGCAGTTCTTC. Translation: CSASRGGLNEQFF. The chain is built from TRBV20-1 and TRBJ2-1, with TRBD2 matching over 8 bases. The junction had 4 bases not matched to a gene; V was cut back by 3 bases and J by 6 bases. The CDR3 totals 13 residues. Germline CDR1 DFQATT, CDR2 SNEGSKA (reference sequence).